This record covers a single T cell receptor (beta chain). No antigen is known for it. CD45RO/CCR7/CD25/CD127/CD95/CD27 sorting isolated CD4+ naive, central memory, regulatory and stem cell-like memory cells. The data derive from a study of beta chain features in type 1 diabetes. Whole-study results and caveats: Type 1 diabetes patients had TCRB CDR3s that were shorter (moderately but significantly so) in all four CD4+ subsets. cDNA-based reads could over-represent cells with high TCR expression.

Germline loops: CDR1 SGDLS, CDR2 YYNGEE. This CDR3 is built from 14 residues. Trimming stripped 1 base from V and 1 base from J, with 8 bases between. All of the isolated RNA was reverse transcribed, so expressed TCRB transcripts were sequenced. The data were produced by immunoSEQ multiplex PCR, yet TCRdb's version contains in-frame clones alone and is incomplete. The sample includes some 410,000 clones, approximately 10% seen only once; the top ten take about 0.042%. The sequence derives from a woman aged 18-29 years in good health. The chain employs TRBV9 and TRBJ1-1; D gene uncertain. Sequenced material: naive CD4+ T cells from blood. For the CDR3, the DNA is TGTGCCAGCAGCGTACAAGCGAGGAACACTGAAGCTTTCTTT. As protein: CASSVQARNTEAFF. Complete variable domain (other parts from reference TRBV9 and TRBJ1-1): DSGVTQTPKHLITATGQRVTLRCSPRSGDLSVYWYQQSLDQGLQFLIQYYNGEERAKGNILERFSAQQFPDLHSELNLSSLELGDSALYFCASSVQARNTEAFFGQGTRLTVV.